This TCR beta chain was captured in a study of T cell responses to AZD1222 COVID-19 vaccine. Study-wide points: Repertoires were obtained only post-peak T cell response. Donors were chiefly white British, with a greater number of females, and clonal diversity was perhaps underestimated. Reportedly, close to half of spike-specific TCRs are directed against unmutated variant regions.

Trimming took 3 bases from V and 5 from J, leaving 10 bases between them. The CDR3 loop spans 14 amino acids. CDR1 is MGHDK and CDR2 is SYGVNS in the germline V gene. A remark on this clone: As yet, its antigen is unknown.

Method: immunoSEQ multiplex PCR; TCRdb's copy keeps in-frame clones and lacks some. The sample carries approximately 65,000 clones, about 80% recorded once. The chain combines TRBV25-1 with TRBJ2-2; D possibly corresponds to TRBD1 (6 bases). This clonotype was sampled from an adult in good health. Material: peripheral blood, obtained on day 0 of AZD1222 vaccination. CDR3 sequence: CASSEGAWTGELFF. The CDR3 coding sequence is TGTGCCAGCAGTGAGGGGGCGTGGACCGGGGAGCTGTTTTTT. Complete variable domain (other parts from reference TRBV25-1 and TRBJ2-2): EADIYQTPRYLVIGTGKKITLECSQTMGHDKMYWYQQDPGMELHLIHYSYGVNSTEKGDLSSESTVSRIRTEHFPLTLESARPSHTSQYLCASSEGAWTGELFFGEGSRLTVL.